A single sample gave rise to the 30 T cell receptor beta chains below, sequenced in a study of beta chain features in type 1 diabetes. Expressed TCRB transcripts were sequenced because the isolated RNA had all been reverse transcribed beforehand. Here immunoSEQ multiplex PCR was the method, and the copy in TCRdb shows in-frame clones only, minus some. The repertoire holds about 410,000 clones, with about 15% as singletons. The sequenced material came from naive CD4+ T cells from blood. These receptor sequences come from a man aged 30 to 45 in good health.

Note on this clone: The sample holds other DNA sequences that translate to the same CDR3. This sequence joins TRBV12-5 and TRBJ2-5; D remains unclear. V gave up 3 bases and J gave up 5 bases, with 4 bases separating them. The germline gives CDR1 LGHNT, CDR2 FRNRAP. The length of the CDR3 is 11 residues. The chain's CDR3 is CASGLLETQYF. CDR3 sequence (DNA): TGTGCTAGTGGTTTACTGGAGACCCAGTACTTC.

The table lists this clone with a few counts. The genes are TRBV19 and TRBJ1-5; no firm D call. Germline V gene sequence: CDR1 LNHDA, CDR2 SQIVND (reference sequence). The CDR3 is 12 residues long. V was clipped by 5 bases and J by 4 bases, with 6 bases between them. The DNA for the CDR3 is TGTGCCAGTAGTTGGTTAAATCAGCCCCAGCATTTT. Translation: CASSWLNQPQHF. The entire variable domain, with the rest obtained from reference TRBV19 and TRBJ1-5, is as follows: DGGITQSPKYLFRKEGQNVTLSCEQNLNHDAMYWYRQDPGQGLRLIYYSQIVNDFQKGDIAEGYSVSREKKESFPLTVTSAQKNPTAFYLCASSWLNQPQHFGDGTRLSIL.

The V call is TRBV7-2, the J call TRBJ1-2; 8 bases line up with TRBD1. Unmatched junction bases numbered 8, after V lost 5 bases and J lost 3 bases. The CDR3 covers 15 residues. Germline lookup yields CDR1 SGHTA and CDR2 FQGNSA. The DNA of the CDR3 is TGTGCCAGCAGCACAAACCACAGGGGGGACTATGGCTACACCTTC. Its protein is CASSTNHRGDYGYTF.

The gene calls are TRBV4-3 and TRBJ1-5; D gene uncertain. This CDR3 region has 15 residues. Germline values: CDR1 LGHNA, CDR2 YSLEER. V was shortened by 0 bases and J by 3 bases, with 9 bases between the two germline ends. CDR3 in amino acids: CASSQDWGANQPQHF. The DNA for the CDR3 is TGCGCCAGCAGCCAAGATTGGGGTGCCAATCAGCCCCAGCATTTT.

This clone was counted between two and nine times. J is TRBJ2-1 and V is TRBV19, with 11 bases that match TRBD2. Germline lookup yields CDR1 LNHDA and CDR2 SQIVND (reference sequence). V lost 6 bases to trimming and J lost 1 base; unmatched junction nucleotides: 8. The CDR3 length is 17 residues. CDR3 nucleotide sequence: TGTGCCAGTAGCTTAGGACTAGCGGGTACATCCTACAATGAGCAGTTCTTC. Amino acid sequence: CASSLGLAGTSYNEQFF.

The rearrangement uses TRBV23-1 and TRBJ2-7; TRBD1 matches at 7 bases. TRBV23-1 is reported as an ORF; its role is uncertain. CDR3 length equals 14 residues. Trimming cost V 9 bases and J 3 bases; bases outside gene matches: 11. DNA of the CDR3: TGCGCCAGTGGCCAGGGGGAGTTAAGCTACGAGCAGTACGTC. Residues: CASGQGELSYEQYV.

The chain carries TRBV7-9 and TRBJ2-3; D not certain. The CDR3 covers 15 residues. V gave up 1 base and J gave up 2 bases, with 10 bases separating them. From germline, CDR1 is SEHNR and CDR2 FQNEAQ (reference sequence). CDR3 amino acids: CASSLDSANTDTQYF. The CDR3 coding sequence is TGTGCCAGCAGCTTAGACTCGGCGAACACAGATACGCAGTATTTT.

This clone has more than one count but fewer than ten. The genes are TRBV13 and TRBJ1-2, with D hard to call. This CDR3 is built from 13 residues. The germline V gene encodes CDR1 PRHDT and CDR2 FYEKMQ (reference sequence). Trimming pared 5 bases from V and 2 bases from J, leaving 9 bases between. The CDR3 is CASSLTENYGYTF. The CDR3, as DNA: TGTGCCAGCAGCCTGACGGAGAACTATGGCTACACCTTC. Filled out from reference TRBV13 and TRBJ1-2, the complete variable domain reads AAGVIQSPRHLIKEKRETATLKCYPIPRHDTVYWYQQGPGQDPQFLISFYEKMQSDKGSIPDRFSAQQFSDYHSELNMSSLELGDSALYFCASSLTENYGYTFGSGTRLTVV.

This rearrangement joins TRBV18 to TRBJ2-1; the D is unclear. This CDR3 has 15 residues. Germline V lookup: CDR1 KGHSH, CDR2 LQKENI. Between the trimmed V and J ends, which lost 5 bases and 0 bases, there was a span of 11 bases. The CDR3 reads CASSRITISYNEQFF. The CDR3 DNA sequence: TGTGCCAGCTCAAGGATTACCATCTCCTACAATGAGCAGTTCTTC.

This clone has a handful of counts. Additional DNA sequences in this sample encode the identical CDR3. V is TRBV9 and J is TRBJ2-1; D might be TRBD1 (5 bases). This CDR3 contains 15 residues. V was trimmed by 0 bases and J by 2 bases, leaving 9 bases between them. CDR1 is SGDLS and CDR2 is YYNGEE in the germline V gene. DNA of the CDR3: TGTGCCAGCAGCGTAGAGGGGTTGGCCTACAATGAGCAGTTCTTC. Residues: CASSVEGLAYNEQFF.

This clone was seen a few times. This chain links TRBV6-1 with TRBJ1-2; the match to TRBD1 covers 10 bases. The CDR3 extends over 16 amino acids. Germline V lookup: CDR1 MNHNS, CDR2 SASEGT. Germline trimming cut 4 bases from V and 2 bases from J; bases unmatched to any gene: 7. CDR3 loop: CASSGPGTGVNYGYTF. The CDR3 DNA follows: TGTGCCAGCAGTGGCCCTGGGACAGGGGTGAACTATGGCTACACCTTC.

The chain joins TRBV5-4 to TRBJ2-2; 10 bases are a match to TRBD2. Germline lookup yields CDR1 SGHNT and CDR2 YYREEE (reference sequence). Trimming at V came to 2 bases and at J to 4 bases, leaving 5 bases not matched to a gene. This CDR3 has 16 amino acids. Here the CDR3 reads CASSFTSGMGTGELFF. CDR3 coding DNA: TGTGCCAGCAGCTTTACTAGCGGGATGGGCACCGGGGAGCTGTTTTTT.

V gene TRBV4-3 combines with J gene TRBJ2-7, with D tentatively TRBD2 (6 bases). V was cut by 4 bases and J by 2 bases, with 18 bases left in between. Per the germline V gene, CDR1 is LGHNA and CDR2 is YSLEER. The CDR3 loop spans 16 amino acids. In DNA form, the CDR3 reads TGCGCCAGCAGCCTTTACCCCTGGAGGGTCCCCTACGAGCAGTACGTC. It specifies CASSLYPWRVPYEQYV.

The table lists this clone with a few counts. V is TRBV4-3 and J is TRBJ2-1; no firm D call. V was clipped by 0 bases and J by 4 bases, with 16 bases between them. Germline V gene lookup returns CDR1 LGHNA and CDR2 YSLEER. This CDR3 is 17 amino acids long. CDR3 sequence (DNA): TGCGCCAGCAGCCAAGATCTTCTCAAGCTGGATTACAATGAGCAGTTCTTC. This sequence encodes CASSQDLLKLDYNEQFF.

The chain employs TRBV6-1 and TRBJ1-5; TRBD1 aligns across 7 bases. V was clipped by 6 bases and J by 14 bases; unmatched bases: 13. The CDR3 is 13 amino acids. CDR1 and CDR2 (germline): MNHNS, SASEGT. CDR3 loop: CASSPGTADLKHF. CDR3 DNA sequence: TGTGCCAGCAGCCCCGGGACAGCCGATTTGAAGCATTTT.

The chain recombines TRBV7-2 with TRBJ1-6; D remains ambiguous. This CDR3 spans 12 amino acids. V was pared by 5 bases and J by 13 bases, with 12 bases between. The germline CDR1 and CDR2 sequences are SGHTA and FQGNSA. The CDR3 region has the DNA TGTGCCAGCAGCCCTTCCAGCCGGCCCCTCCACTTT. Residues: CASSPSSRPLHF.

The chain has TRBV5-1 and TRBJ2-3; D perhaps matches TRBD2 (5 bases). The V gene lost 4 bases and the J gene lost 4 bases, with 16 bases spanning the gap. The CDR3 runs 15 residues. Germline V lookup: CDR1 SGHRS, CDR2 YFSETQ. The chain's CDR3 is CASSRAGILADTQYF. The DNA of the CDR3 is TGCGCCAGCAGCCGGGCCGGGATCCTGGCAGATACGCAGTATTTT.

This clone has just one count. The chain uses TRBV2 and TRBJ2-1, with 7 nucleotides matching TRBD1. Per germline, CDR1 SNHLY and CDR2 FYNNEI. There are 14 residues in the CDR3. V was pared by 7 bases and J by 5 bases, with 8 bases of the junction left unmatched. The CDR3 bases are TGTGCCAGCATGAACAGGGGTGGGGACAATGAGCAGTTCTTC. Protein product: CASMNRGGDNEQFF.

The rearrangement uses TRBV28 and TRBJ1-6; possible D gene TRBD1, 5 bases. The CDR3 covers 15 residues. The germline CDR1 and CDR2 sequences are MDHEN and SYDVKM. The V end lost 3 bases, the J end lost 6 bases, and 12 bases lay between the germline ends. CDR3 sequence: CASSLVQGGNSPLHF. CDR3 DNA: TGTGCCAGCAGTTTGGTCCAGGGCGGTAATTCACCCCTCCACTTT.

V and J are TRBV19 and TRBJ2-5; D might be TRBD1 (5 bases). Per the germline V gene, CDR1 is LNHDA and CDR2 is SQIVND (reference sequence). The CDR3 extends over 14 amino acids. Trimming removed 5 bases from V and 2 bases from J, with 12 bases in between. The CDR3, as DNA: TGTGCCAGTAGTCCTCAGGGATTACAAGAGACCCAGTACTTC. Protein product: CASSPQGLQETQYF.

The rearrangement joins TRBV7-2 to TRBJ2-2; D gene uncertain. Germline V gene data show CDR1 as SGHTA and CDR2 as FQGNSA. With 6 bases removed from V and 6 bases from J, the gap between germline ends came to 8 bases. This CDR3 contains 12 residues. This CDR3 reads CASSYGPGELFF. In DNA, the CDR3 is TGTGCCAGCAGTTACGGTCCCGGGGAGCTGTTTTTT.

This clone has just a few counts. The rearrangement links TRBV6-1 to TRBJ2-1, with 12 positions matching TRBD1. Germline V gene data show CDR1 as MNHNS and CDR2 as SASEGT. CDR3 length: 15 residues. Trimming removed 5 bases from V and 5 bases from J; junction bases left unmatched: 4. The CDR3 bases are TGTGCCAGCAGTAGCCGGGACAGGGGGCACAATGAGCAGTTCTTC. This encodes CASSSRDRGHNEQFF.

The V gene is TRBV14, the J gene TRBJ2-2; 14 bases map to TRBD2. Germline loops: CDR1 SGHDN, CDR2 FVKESK. V gave up 0 bases and J gave up 7 bases; unmatched junction bases: 7. The CDR3 spans 18 residues. For the CDR3, the DNA is TGTGCCAGCAGCCAAGAGAGGACTAGCGGGAGGTTGATCGGGGAGCTGTTTTTT. It is translated as CASSQERTSGRLIGELFF.

This clone was recorded a few times. V usage is TRBV5-4 and J usage is TRBJ2-3; TRBD1 is a possible D gene (5 bases). The ends were cut back, 2 bases at V and 4 bases at J, with 14 bases in the middle. Germline loops: CDR1 SGHNT, CDR2 YYREEE (reference sequence). The CDR3 sequence is 15 residues long. The CDR3 loop reads CASSFGRVVADTQYF. The CDR3 DNA reads TGTGCCAGCAGCTTCGGCAGGGTAGTCGCAGATACGCAGTATTTT.

There are a few counts of this clone. The V call is TRBV9, the J call TRBJ2-2; D gene unclear. The CDR3 spans 14 residues. Germline CDR1 and CDR2: SGDLS and YYNGEE. V lost 0 bases and J 1 base, leaving 4 bases between the germline ends. In DNA form, the CDR3 reads TGTGCCAGCAGCGTAGCTCGGAACACCGGGGAGCTGTTTTTT. It specifies CASSVARNTGELFF.

A few counts support this clone. The V and J genes are TRBV7-9 and TRBJ2-3; TRBD2 matches at 7 bases. V dropped 3 bases and J dropped 1; count of bases not matched to a gene: 1. The CDR3 covers 14 residues. CDR1 and CDR2 from the germline V gene are SEHNR and FQNEAQ (reference sequence). CDR3: CASSFLAGTDTQYF. The CDR3 nucleotides read TGTGCCAGCAGCTTTCTAGCGGGCACAGATACGCAGTATTTT.

The chain links TRBV7-9 to TRBJ2-1; 8 positions match TRBD2. V was pared by 3 bases and J by 7 bases, with 17 bases of the junction left unmatched. CDR3 length equals 18 residues. In germline, CDR1 is SEHNR, CDR2 FQNEAQ (reference sequence). DNA of the CDR3: TGTGCCAGCAGCTTGCGTCGACTGACCGGGACTAGTAAGAATGAGCAGTTCTTC. Translation gives CASSLRRLTGTSKNEQFF.

In this sample, this clone turned up a few times. J is TRBJ2-5 and V is TRBV7-3; 9 bases are a match to TRBD1. The junction had 3 bases not matched to a gene; V was cut back by 0 bases and J by 1 base. Germline V lookup: CDR1 SGHTA, CDR2 FQGTGA. The CDR3 has 16 residues. The CDR3 loop is CASSLTPGQGQETQYF. In DNA form, the CDR3 reads TGTGCCAGCAGCTTAACCCCGGGACAGGGCCAAGAGACCCAGTACTTC.

This clone was seen a few times. V usage is TRBV6-6 and J usage is TRBJ2-1; perhaps TRBD1 as D (6 bases). V lost 0 bases to trimming and J lost 14 bases, with 20 bases between them. The V gene's germline CDR1 is MNHNY and CDR2 SVGAGI (reference sequence). This CDR3 is built from 15 residues. The CDR3 sequence is CASSYSLASQGMEFF. In DNA form, the CDR3 reads TGTGCCAGCAGTTACTCCCTGGCTTCTCAGGGGATGGAGTTCTTC.

The sample holds a few counts of this clone. The chain joins TRBV5-4 to TRBJ2-5; no definite D call. The CDR3 consists of 14 residues. CDR1 and CDR2 (germline): SGHNT, YYREEE (reference sequence). Trimming shortened V by 2 bases and J by 5 bases, and 13 bases separated the two germline ends. Here the CDR3 DNA reads TGTGCCAGCAGCTTTGGTCCTGGTGAGGAGACCCAGTACTTC. Encoded protein: CASSFGPGEETQYF.